This passage covers 8 T cell receptor beta chains from one sample sequenced in a study of T cell repertoires in cytomegalovirus infection. TCRdb independently ran MiXCR on the reads; one entry per CDR3 protein. This repertoire shows nearly 700,000 distinct CDR3 sequences, 30% to 40% found once; its top ten account for about 20%. Their antigens are not known. This sample comprised cultured PBMCs, obtained from culture after CMV antigen stimulation. The receptors were gathered from a human donor in good health (CMV status not recorded). Some clones in this sample may be carry-over from other donors' samples.

The chain is built from TRBV6-1 and TRBJ2-7, with a tentative D call TRBD2 (6 bases). There are 14 residues in the CDR3. The V and J ends lost 5 bases and 4 bases respectively, with 15 bases between them. In germline, CDR1 is MNHNS, CDR2 SASEGT. CDR3 nucleotide sequence: TGTGCCAGCAGTTCGGACTACTCTCTATACGAGCAGTACTTC. Protein: CASSSDYSLYEQYF.

This sequence joins TRBV24-1 and TRBJ2-3; TRBD1 is a possible D gene (6 bases). Germline V gene lookup returns CDR1 KGHDR and CDR2 SFDVKD. V was trimmed by 4 bases and J by 6 bases, leaving 16 bases between them. The CDR3 loop spans 15 amino acids. The CDR3 bases are TGTGCCACCAGTGAGGGGACACTCCCTTCGGATACGCAGTATTTT. Translating it yields CATSEGTLPSDTQYF.

The CDR3 spells CASSSLKDQYF. The DNA of the CDR3 is TGTGCCAGCAGCTCTCTAAAGGACCAGTACTTC. J is TRBJ2-5 and V is TRBV5-8; D uncertain. V was shortened by 3 bases and J by 10 bases, with 10 bases between the two germline ends. Germline values: CDR1 SGHTS, CDR2 YDEGEE. The CDR3 spans 11 residues.

This clonotype was seen a few times. The gene calls are TRBV27 and TRBJ1-6; no definite D call. CDR1 MNHEY and CDR2 SMNVEV come from the germline V gene (reference sequence). The CDR3 contains 14 residues. V was trimmed by 5 bases and J by 4 bases, leaving 9 bases between them. The CDR3 is CASSGEAYNSPLHF. Here the CDR3 DNA reads TGTGCCAGCAGTGGTGAGGCTTATAATTCACCCCTCCACTTT.

The chain employs TRBV7-6 and TRBJ1-1; D is possibly TRBD1 (5 bases). Looked up from germline, CDR1 is SGHVS and CDR2 is FNYEAQ. The V end was cut by 4 bases, the J end by 5 bases, with 17 bases between. The CDR3 extends over 15 amino acids. The CDR3 is CASSSPPKGMTEAFF. CDR3 nucleotides: TGTGCCAGCAGCTCCCCGCCGAAGGGGATGACTGAAGCTTTCTTT. The whole variable domain, remainder taken from reference TRBV7-6 and TRBJ1-1, is GAGVSQSPRYKVTKRGQDVALRCDPISGHVSLYWYRQALGQGPEFLTYFNYEAQQDKSGLPNDRFSAERPEGSISTLTIQRTEQRDSAMYRCASSSPPKGMTEAFFGQGTRLTVV.

V is TRBV6-1 and J is TRBJ1-1; no clear D. Trimming pared 8 bases from V and 0 bases from J, leaving 13 bases between. The CDR3 is made up of 14 amino acids. In germline, CDR1 is MNHNS, CDR2 SASEGT. The CDR3 protein is CASRVERVNTEAFF. In DNA form, the CDR3 reads TGTGCCAGCCGGGTAGAACGAGTGAACACTGAAGCTTTCTTT.

In this sample, this clonotype turned up many times. This chain uses TRBV7-2 with TRBJ2-7, with D maybe TRBD1 (6 bases). Germline V lookup: CDR1 SGHTA, CDR2 FQGNSA. CDR3 length: 14 amino acids. Deletions cut 1 base from V and 4 bases from J, with 11 bases between. This CDR3 reads CASSLGTAPYEQYF. As DNA, the CDR3 is TGTGCCAGCAGCTTAGGGACAGCCCCGTACGAGCAGTACTTC.

The chain joins TRBV19 to TRBJ2-3, with 14 nucleotides matching TRBD2. Unmatched junction bases numbered 15, after V lost 4 bases and J lost 6 bases. The length of the CDR3 is 19 residues. Germline loops: CDR1 LNHDA, CDR2 SQIVND (reference sequence). This chain's CDR3 is CASSSWTRLAGGPVDTQYF. Here the CDR3 DNA reads TGTGCCAGTAGTAGCTGGACAAGACTAGCGGGAGGGCCGGTGGATACGCAGTATTTT.